These 20 T cell receptor beta chains were sequenced from one sample in a study of T cells after yellow fever vaccination. TCRdb re-called the 5' RACE reads through MiXCR, storing one row per CDR3 protein. The data show just under 600,000 distinct CDR3 sequences, approximately 15% seen once. The sequenced sample was PBMCs, obtained on the day of the yellow fever booster vaccination. The receptors come from a man between 25 and 39 years old who received the YFV17D yellow fever vaccine.

Only a few counts were recorded for this clonotype. This rearrangement joins TRBV12-3 or TRBV12-4 to TRBJ2-2, with D possibly TRBD2 on 6 matching bases. The CDR3 has 15 amino acids. Deletions cut 5 bases from V and 2 bases from J, with 12 bases between. Here the CDR3 reads CASSQGTYNTGELFF. The CDR3 bases are TGTGCCAGCAGTCAAGGGACTTATAACACCGGGGAGCTGTTTTTT.

This clonotype has more than one count but fewer than ten. J is TRBJ1-3 and V is TRBV6-5, with unresolved D. V lost 0 bases, J lost 4 bases, and 7 bases lay in between. CDR1 and CDR2 (germline): MNHEY, SVGAGI. This CDR3 has 14 amino acids. CDR3 sequence (DNA): TGTGCCAGCAGTTACTCGAAAGAAGGAAACACCATATATTTT. Amino acid sequence: CASSYSKEGNTIYF.

This clonotype was seen more than once but under ten times. V is TRBV14 and J is TRBJ2-1; 8 bases line up with TRBD1. V dropped 6 bases and J dropped 10; count of bases not matched to a gene: 5. The CDR3 consists of 12 residues. Germline-derived CDR1 and CDR2 are SGHDN and FVKESK. The chain's CDR3 is CASRLDREEQFF. CDR3 in DNA: TGTGCCAGCAGGTTGGACAGGGAAGAGCAGTTCTTC.

Only a few counts were recorded for this clonotype. The genes are TRBV4-3 and TRBJ2-4; TRBD2 aligns across 8 bases. Trimming took 1 base from V and 6 from J; bases not matched to a gene: 8. The CDR3 is 16 residues long. Germline CDR1 is LGHNA and CDR2 is YSLEER. The DNA for the CDR3 is TGCGCCAGCAGCCAAGCTTTGGGTAGCGGGATAAACATTCAGTACTTC. Translation: CASSQALGSGINIQYF.

This clonotype was counted a few times. V usage is TRBV15 and J usage is TRBJ2-7; D may be TRBD2 (6 bases). The ends were cut back, 0 bases at V and 2 bases at J, with 17 bases in the middle. The CDR3 has 17 amino acids. Germline-derived CDR1 and CDR2 are LNHNV and YYDKDF (reference sequence). The DNA of the CDR3 is TGTGCCACCAGCAGAGATTGGCCGGGACGGGGGACCTACGAGCAGTACTTC. It translates to CATSRDWPGRGTYEQYF.

The rearrangement links TRBV5-1 to TRBJ1-3; no reliable D call. Germline V gives CDR1 SGHRS, CDR2 YFSETQ. The V end lost 0 bases, the J end lost 1 base, and 8 bases lay between the germline ends. This CDR3 region has 15 residues. The CDR3 region has the DNA TGCGCCAGCAGCTTGGATATGGCATCTGGAAACACCATATATTTT. Encoded protein: CASSLDMASGNTIYF.

This chain connects TRBV11-2 to TRBJ2-2, with TRBD2 identical over 8 bases. The CDR3 is 16 amino acids. Germline V gene sequence: CDR1 SGHAT, CDR2 FQNNGV. J gave up 4 bases and V 4 bases, and 8 bases lay outside the gene matches. The CDR3 sequence is CASSSGGAGGTGELFF. The CDR3 DNA follows: TGTGCCAGCAGCTCCGGGGGGGCGGGAGGCACCGGGGAGCTGTTTTTT.

V usage is TRBV30 and J usage is TRBJ2-1; the D is unclear. CDR3 length: 14 amino acids. Between the trimmed V and J ends, which lost 4 bases and 0 bases, there was a span of 10 bases. Looked up from germline, CDR1 is GTSNPN and CDR2 is SVGIG (reference sequence). The CDR3 reads CAWKRGYSYNEQFF. CDR3 nucleotides: TGTGCCTGGAAACGAGGCTACTCCTACAATGAGCAGTTCTTC. Looking up the rest from reference TRBV30 and TRBJ2-1 gives the full variable domain: SQTIHQWPATLVQPVGSPLSLECTVEGTSNPNLYWYRQAAGRGLQLLFYSVGIGQISSEVPQNLSASRPQDRQFILSSKKLLLSDSGFYLCAWKRGYSYNEQFFGPGTRLTVL.

This clonotype came up a few times. V gene TRBV27 combines with J gene TRBJ2-7; 7 positions agree with TRBD1. The germline V gene has CDR1 MNHEY and CDR2 SMNVEV (reference sequence). This CDR3 has 13 residues. V trimming: 5 bases; J trimming: 5 bases; junction bases outside the gene matches: 6. The CDR3 nucleotides read TGTGCCAGCAGTGAGGACAGGACCGACGAGCAGTACTTC. This codes for CASSEDRTDEQYF.

This clonotype came up a few times. J is TRBJ1-1 and V is TRBV12-3 or TRBV12-4, with D unclear. Trimming pared 7 bases from V and 11 bases from J, leaving 20 bases between. The CDR3 consists of 13 residues. The CDR3 loop reads CASTEWAPGGAFF. The DNA for the CDR3 is TGTGCCAGCACCGAGTGGGCTCCCGGTGGGGCTTTCTTT.

The chain recombines TRBV3-1 with TRBJ2-3; TRBD1 agrees at 7 bases. CDR3 length: 15 amino acids. V dropped 5 bases and J dropped 2; count of bases not matched to a gene: 7. Germline V gene sequence: CDR1 LGHDT, CDR2 YNNKEL (reference sequence). Here the CDR3 reads CASSLRQGYTDTQYF. The CDR3 nucleotides read TGTGCCAGCAGCTTACGACAGGGTTACACAGATACGCAGTATTTT.

This clonotype was counted only a few times. The gene calls are TRBV3-1 and TRBJ1-1; the D gene is possibly TRBD1 (5 bases). This CDR3 region has 14 residues. The germline V gene has CDR1 LGHDT and CDR2 YNNKEL (reference sequence). The V and J ends lost 0 bases and 1 base respectively, with 6 bases between them. The CDR3 bases are TGTGCCAGCAGCCAAGAACAGGAGAACACTGAAGCTTTCTTT. Translating it yields CASSQEQENTEAFF.

The chain combines TRBV23-1 with TRBJ2-1; D perhaps matches TRBD2 (7 bases). TRBV23-1 is an ORF, and what it does is uncertain. The CDR3 has 19 amino acids. The V end was cut by 4 bases, the J end by 0 bases, with 22 bases between. The CDR3: CASSPTSLPGEPSYNEQFF. In DNA, the CDR3 is TGCGCCAGCAGTCCGACTAGCCTCCCAGGGGAACCCTCCTACAATGAGCAGTTCTTC.

This clonotype was recorded many times. The chain uses TRBV7-6 and TRBJ1-3, with a possible D match to TRBD1 (5 bases). Germline loops: CDR1 SGHVS, CDR2 FNYEAQ. The CDR3 is made up of 15 amino acids. Trimming took 3 bases from V and 2 from J, leaving 11 bases between them. In DNA form, the CDR3 reads TGTGCCAGCAGCTTGATGGAGGGGCCTGGAAACACCATATATTTT. It is translated as CASSLMEGPGNTIYF. Together with reference TRBV7-6 and TRBJ1-3, the CDR3 gives the full variable domain: GAGVSQSPRYKVTKRGQDVALRCDPISGHVSLYWYRQALGQGPEFLTYFNYEAQQDKSGLPNDRFSAERPEGSISTLTIQRTEQRDSAMYRCASSLMEGPGNTIYFGEGSWLTVV.

This clonotype was counted many times. The genes are TRBV9 and TRBJ2-1; D gene ambiguous. Trimming removed 0 bases at V and 9 bases at J, with 4 bases between. Germline V CDR1 and CDR2: SGDLS, YYNGEE. This CDR3 is 11 amino acids long. CDR3 sequence (DNA): TGTGCCAGCAGCGTAGAAGGTGAGCAGTTCTTC. This gives the protein CASSVEGEQFF.

The J gene is TRBJ1-2, the V gene TRBV12-3 or TRBV12-4; tentatively, D is TRBD1 (5 bases). CDR3 length equals 15 residues. The V end lost 1 base, the J end lost 6 bases, and 15 bases lay between the germline ends. The CDR3 coding sequence is TGTGCCAGCAGTTTAGTTGCCAGGGCGGTCCATGGCTACACCTTC. It is translated as CASSLVARAVHGYTF.

This clonotype has only a few counts. Here the CDR3 DNA reads TGCGCCAGCAGCCAAGGGAGCGGGTCCTACAATGAGCAGTTCTTC. It translates to CASSQGSGSYNEQFF. The chain carries TRBV4-3 and TRBJ2-1, with D tentatively TRBD2 (6 bases). The CDR3 runs 15 residues. V dropped 1 base and J dropped 1 base, with 8 bases sitting between them. CDR1 and CDR2 (germline): LGHNA, YSLEER.

This clonotype occurred a few times. One end of the junction fails to match germline, which may point to a read error. CDR3: CASSPSSDF. The CDR3, as DNA: TGTGCCAGCAGCCCCTCTAGTGACTTC. This chain connects TRBV7-2 to TRBJ2-1; D remains ambiguous. The CDR3 consists of 9 residues. Germline V CDR1 and CDR2: SGHTA, FQGNSA.

This clonotype was observed a few times. The V call is TRBV24-1, the J call TRBJ2-1; a weak D match, TRBD1 (5 bases). Germline CDR1 KGHDR, CDR2 SFDVKD. V was shortened by 6 bases and J by 6 bases, with 11 bases between the two germline ends. CDR3 length equals 13 residues. The CDR3 region is CATSPGHSNEQFF. The CDR3 region has the DNA TGTGCCACCAGTCCCGGACATTCCAATGAGCAGTTCTTC.

The rearrangement joins TRBV3-1 to TRBJ1-1, with no clear D. Germline V gives CDR1 LGHDT, CDR2 YNNKEL (reference sequence). The CDR3 covers 12 residues. V was pared by 4 bases and J by 7 bases, with 10 bases between. The CDR3 protein is CASSPALGEAFF. The DNA for the CDR3 is TGTGCCAGCAGCCCCGCTTTAGGTGAAGCTTTCTTT.